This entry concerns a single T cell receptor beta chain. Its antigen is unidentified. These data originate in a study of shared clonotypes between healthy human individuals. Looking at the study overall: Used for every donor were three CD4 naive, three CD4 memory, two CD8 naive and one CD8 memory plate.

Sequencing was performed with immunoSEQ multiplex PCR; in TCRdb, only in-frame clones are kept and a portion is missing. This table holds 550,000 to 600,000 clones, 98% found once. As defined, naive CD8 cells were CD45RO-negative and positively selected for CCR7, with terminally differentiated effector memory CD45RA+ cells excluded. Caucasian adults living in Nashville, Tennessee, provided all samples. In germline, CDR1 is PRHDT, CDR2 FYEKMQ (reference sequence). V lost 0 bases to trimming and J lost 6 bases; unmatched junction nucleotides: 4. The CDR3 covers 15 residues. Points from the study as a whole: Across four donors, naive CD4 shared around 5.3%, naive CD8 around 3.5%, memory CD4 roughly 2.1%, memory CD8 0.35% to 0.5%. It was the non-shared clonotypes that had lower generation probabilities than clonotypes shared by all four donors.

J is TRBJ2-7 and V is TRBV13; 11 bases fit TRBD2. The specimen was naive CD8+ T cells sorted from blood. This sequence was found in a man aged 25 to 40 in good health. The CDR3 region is CASSLGQTSGSEQYF. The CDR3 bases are TGTGCCAGCAGCTTAGGCCAAACTAGCGGGAGCGAGCAGTACTTC.